This T cell receptor beta chain was captured in a study of control samples from healthy donors and cancer patients. The CDR3 spans 14 residues. Germline V gene lookup returns CDR1 SGHTS and CDR2 YDEGEE. Trimming took off 4 bases at V and 4 bases at J, with 12 bases between the two ends. The method was immunoSEQ multiplex PCR; TCRdb's version includes in-frame clones alone and lacks a portion of them. The table includes some 200,000 clones, roughly 94% detected once. This receptor was obtained from a man between 50 and 59 years old in good health. The sequenced sample was blood. The chain employs TRBV5-8 and TRBJ1-3; no firm D call. CDR3 region: CASSRRDTGNTIYF. The CDR3 DNA sequence: TGTGCCAGCAGCCGGAGGGATACCGGAAACACCATATATTTT.